This section outlines one T cell receptor beta chain sequence together with its context. Fresh-frozen tumor tissue and more than two years of survival data were available for all. The CDR3 covers 16 residues. The germline V gene has CDR1 MGHRA and CDR2 YSYEKL. V was cut by 0 bases and J by 5 bases, with 13 bases left in between. The sample belongs to a study of glioma-infiltrating T cells after dendritic cell vaccination. Repertoires were generated with immunoSEQ multiplex PCR, while TCRdb's copy carries only in-frame clones and drops some. The data show tens of thousands of clones, with about four fifths seen just once and 7.9% held by the top ten.

The sequencing used blood, collected before dendritic cell vaccination. This clonotype was sampled from a human donor with glioblastoma. This chain links TRBV4-1 with TRBJ1-4; a weak D match, TRBD1 (6 bases). The DNA for the CDR3 is TGCGCCAGCAGCCAAGAGGGTATGGGACAAAATGAAAAACTGTTTTTT. It yields the protein CASSQEGMGQNEKLFF.